This record looks at one TCR beta chain sequence and its context. The germline V and J ends were trimmed by 2 bases and 2 bases, with 13 bases remaining between them. There are 16 residues in the CDR3. CDR1 and CDR2 from the germline V gene are MNHEY and SVGEGT. The table came from immunoSEQ multiplex PCR; TCRdb's copy has only in-frame clones and leaves some out. This sample has more than 150,000 clones; about nine tenths occur once, and the top ten carry roughly 1.6%. The sample belongs to a study of T cell responses to AZD1222 COVID-19 vaccine. The source material was peripheral blood, sampled on day 0 of AZD1222 vaccination. This sequence originates from an adult in good health. The chain combines TRBV6-2 or TRBV6-3 with TRBJ1-5; weak D call: TRBD1 (6 bases). This CDR3 reads CASSYGPRGGNQPQHF. Here the CDR3 DNA reads TGTGCCAGCAGTTACGGGCCTAGGGGGGGCAATCAGCCCCAGCATTTT.